The next 16 T cell receptor beta chains were all read from a single sample in a study of T cells in Graves' hyperthyroidism and ophthalmopathy. Amplification targeted TCR beta CDR3 regions from RNA transcripts. First-round RT-PCR with HTBI primers amplified the TCR CDR3 region. TCRdb analysed the multiplex PCR reads with MiXCR anew, one entry per CDR3 protein. There are a few hundred thousand distinct CDR3 sequences in the sample; approximately 15% occur only once, and around 17% lies in the top ten. Source material: blood. The receptors shown here come from a woman between 18 and 29 years old with Graves' hyperthyroidism.

This clonotype was seen a handful of times. V usage is TRBV5-4 and J usage is TRBJ1-2; weak D call: TRBD1 (6 bases). This CDR3 comprises 14 residues. Germline V gene lookup returns CDR1 SGHNT and CDR2 YYREEE (reference sequence). V was trimmed by 2 bases and J by 4 bases, leaving 12 bases between them. This CDR3 reads CASSFLTRGYGYTF. DNA for the CDR3: TGTGCCAGCAGCTTCCTCACCAGGGGCTATGGCTACACCTTC.

A word on this clonotype: A much larger clone lies one base from this, so it may be a read error. The chain joins TRBV7-3 to TRBJ2-7, with 13 bases fitting TRBD2. CDR1 is SGHTA and CDR2 is FQGTGA in the germline V gene. The CDR3 has 19 amino acids. V lost 5 bases, J lost 6 bases, and 19 bases stayed unmatched. CDR3 coding DNA: TGTGCCAGCAGCCCTGGACTAGCGGGAGTCCGTTGGGTGGGATGCGAGCAGTACTTC. Amino acids: CASSPGLAGVRWVGCEQYF. The entire variable domain, with the rest obtained from reference TRBV7-3 and TRBJ2-7, is as follows: GAGVSQTPSNKVTEKGKYVELRCDPISGHTALYWYRQSLGQGPEFLIYFQGTGAADDSGLPNDRFFAVRPEGSVSTLKIQRTERGDSAVYLCASSPGLAGVRWVGCEQYFGPGTRLTVT.

J is TRBJ2-5 and V is TRBV5-4, with 8 bases matching TRBD2. V was pared by 2 bases and J by 2 bases, with 8 bases of the junction left unmatched. This CDR3 has 16 amino acids. The germline V gene has CDR1 SGHNT and CDR2 YYREEE (reference sequence). The CDR3, as DNA: TGTGCCAGCAGCTTCGGCGGGAGCGGGAGTCAAGAGACCCAGTACTTC. Residues: CASSFGGSGSQETQYF.

This clonotype was counted at least ten times. The rearrangement links TRBV12-5 to TRBJ1-4; D unclear. This CDR3 is built from 13 residues. CDR1 and CDR2 from the germline V gene are LGHNT and FRNRAP. Trimming stripped 6 bases from V and 8 bases from J, with 13 bases between. The CDR3 is CASGNSSFEKLFF. The CDR3 DNA follows: TGTGCTAGTGGCAACAGCTCCTTCGAAAAACTGTTTTTT.

Comment on this clonotype: At one boundary the junction diverges from the germline segment, which might be a read error. The J gene is TRBJ2-7, the V gene TRBV7-7, with D perhaps matching TRBD1 or TRBD2 (6 bases each). The CDR3 covers 15 residues. Looked up from germline, CDR1 is SSHAT and CDR2 is FNYEAQ (reference sequence). The CDR3 reads CASSPGGGGREKQYF. Written as DNA, the CDR3 is TGTGCTAGCAGCCCGGGTGGTGGGGGGCGCGAAAAGCAGTACTTC.

The chain links TRBV6-1 to TRBJ2-7, with unresolved D. Per germline, CDR1 MNHNS and CDR2 SASEGT. The CDR3 spans 9 residues. The V end was cut by 6 bases, the J end by 5 bases, with 2 bases between. Written as DNA, the CDR3 is TGTGCCAGCAGCCACGAGCAGTACTTC. Amino acid sequence: CASSHEQYF.

CDR3 region: CASSLRGNGYTF. CDR3 DNA: TGTGCCAGCAGCCTCCGGGGTAATGGCTACACCTTC. V gene TRBV25-1 combines with J gene TRBJ1-2; D ambiguous. The CDR3 consists of 12 residues. V dropped 6 bases and J dropped 6 bases, with 11 bases sitting between them. Germline V gives CDR1 MGHDK, CDR2 SYGVNS.

In its sample, this clonotype was seen many times. This chain links TRBV12-3 or TRBV12-4 with TRBJ2-3, with D tentatively TRBD2 (5 bases). Trimming removed 10 bases from V and 6 bases from J, with 14 bases in between. The CDR3 spans 12 residues. The CDR3 spells CATSLGGDTQYF. In DNA form, the CDR3 reads TGTGCCACCTCTTTGGGCGGGGATACGCAGTATTTT.

This clonotype was observed a few times. CDR3 nucleotides: TGTGCCAGCAGACGACCCGGGACCTACGAGCAGTACGTC. Protein sequence: CASRRPGTYEQYV. This chain joins TRBV6-1 and TRBJ2-7, with D maybe TRBD2 (5 bases). This CDR3 spans 13 amino acids. Looked up from germline, CDR1 is MNHNS and CDR2 is SASEGT. The germline V and J ends were trimmed by 6 bases and 2 bases, with 11 bases remaining between them.

Many counts were recorded for this clonotype. This chain joins TRBV11-1 and TRBJ1-1; 8 bases are a match to TRBD1. Germline trimming cut 4 bases from V and 7 bases from J; bases unmatched to any gene: 11. Germline CDR1 is SGHAT and CDR2 is FQDESV (reference sequence). The CDR3 spans 15 residues. CDR3 nucleotides: TGTGCCAGCAGCTCCGCGGGGACAGGTCGGAATGAAGCTTTCTTT. This gives the protein CASSSAGTGRNEAFF.

This clonotype was counted many times. V gene TRBV4-1 combines with J gene TRBJ2-1, with D possibly TRBD2 on 5 matching bases. The ends were cut back, 0 bases at V and 6 bases at J, with 6 bases in the middle. Germline V lookup: CDR1 MGHRA, CDR2 YSYEKL. The CDR3 has 13 amino acids. The CDR3 loop is CASSQDGGNEQFF. DNA of the CDR3: TGCGCCAGCAGCCAAGATGGAGGCAATGAGCAGTTCTTC.

This clonotype came up a few times. This sequence joins TRBV7-9 and TRBJ2-3, with D unclear. Germline V lookup: CDR1 SEHNR, CDR2 FQNEAQ (reference sequence). Deletions cut 1 base from V and 1 base from J, with 12 bases between. CDR3 length: 16 amino acids. CDR3 residues: CASSLERWTGTDTQYF. CDR3 in DNA: TGTGCCAGCAGCTTAGAGAGGTGGACCGGCACAGATACGCAGTATTTT.

This clonotype was seen ten or more times. The rearrangement uses TRBV19 and TRBJ1-5; 7 bases are shared with TRBD1. Germline V CDR1 and CDR2: LNHDA, SQIVND (reference sequence). The trim removed 6 bases at V and 0 bases at J, leaving 5 bases unmatched. The CDR3 spans 15 residues. The CDR3, as DNA: TGTGCCAGTAGCACCGGGACAGTTAGCAATCAGCCCCAGCATTTT. It is translated as CASSTGTVSNQPQHF. The full variable domain, rest sourced from reference TRBV19 and TRBJ1-5, is DGGITQSPKYLFRKEGQNVTLSCEQNLNHDAMYWYRQDPGQGLRLIYYSQIVNDFQKGDIAEGYSVSREKKESFPLTVTSAQKNPTAFYLCASSTGTVSNQPQHFGDGTRLSIL.

This clonotype was observed many times. The V and J genes are TRBV27 and TRBJ2-5, with 8 positions matching TRBD2. Per the germline V gene, CDR1 is MNHEY and CDR2 is SMNVEV (reference sequence). The CDR3 has 17 residues. V shed 6 bases, J shed 2 bases, and the junction held 14 bases outside the gene matches. As DNA, the CDR3 is TGTGCCAGCAGCCCACGGGGAGCGGGAGCTGGACAAGAGACCCAGTACTTC. This translates into CASSPRGAGAGQETQYF.

The CDR3 reads CASTEGLAGYNEQFF. The CDR3 nucleotides are TGTGCCAGCACCGAGGGACTAGCGGGATACAATGAGCAGTTCTTC. The chain combines TRBV6-2 or TRBV6-3 with TRBJ2-1, with TRBD2 identical over 13 bases. V was pared by 7 bases and J by 4 bases, with 4 bases of the junction left unmatched. From germline, CDR1 is MNHEY and CDR2 SVGEGT. The CDR3 loop spans 15 amino acids.

This clonotype was seen a handful of times. CDR3 sequence: CSARDTRWETQYF. In DNA form, the CDR3 reads TGCAGTGCTAGAGACACAAGGTGGGAGACCCAGTACTTC. The chain recombines TRBV20-1 with TRBJ2-5; D remains ambiguous. V was clipped by 0 bases and J by 5 bases, with 10 bases between them. This CDR3 has 13 amino acids. The V gene's germline CDR1 is DFQATT and CDR2 SNEGSKA (reference sequence).